Below, 28 T cell receptor beta chains from the same sample are listed, as sequenced in a study of blood T cells in healthy people across ages. A second PCR of 7 to 11 cycles used a sample-barcoded 5' primer and a J-beta primer mix. TCRdb re-called the 5' RACE reads through MiXCR, storing one row per CDR3 protein. The top ten clones hold roughly 30% of a sample with about 680,000 distinct CDR3 sequences, more than 40% of them seen once. The material sequenced was blood. All receptors come from an older woman in good health.

This clonotype occurred a few times. This sequence joins TRBV7-6 and TRBJ2-7; D might be TRBD1 (6 bases). CDR1 and CDR2 from the germline V gene are SGHVS and FNYEAQ. The CDR3 length is 15 residues. V lost 1 base, J lost 7 bases, and 17 bases lay in between. The CDR3 sequence: CASSLDALGATEQYF. For the CDR3, the DNA is TGTGCCAGCAGCTTAGATGCTCTGGGGGCAACAGAGCAGTACTTC.

The chain combines TRBV15 with TRBJ2-7; D remains ambiguous. Matching the DNA end better, TRBJ2-5 makes the J call doubtful. The V gene's germline CDR1 is LNHNV and CDR2 YYDKDF (reference sequence). The CDR3 has 16 amino acids. The CDR3 region is CATSRETVVFQETQYF. CDR3 bases: TGTGCCACCAGCAGAGAGACGGTGGTATTTCAAGAGACCCAGTACTTC.

The V call is TRBV6-1, the J call TRBJ2-3, with TRBD2 identical over 7 bases. V dropped 5 bases and J dropped 4; count of bases not matched to a gene: 15. CDR3 length equals 17 residues. CDR1 is MNHNS and CDR2 is SASEGT in the germline V gene. The CDR3 spells CASSPILAGDQADTQYF. DNA for the CDR3: TGTGCCAGCAGTCCTATCCTGGCGGGAGATCAAGCAGATACGCAGTATTTT.

The chain has TRBV6-6 and TRBJ1-5, with D perhaps matching TRBD1 (5 bases). Germline values: CDR1 MNHNY, CDR2 SVGAGI (reference sequence). V was clipped by 8 bases and J by 4 bases, with 18 bases between them. The CDR3 extends over 15 amino acids. The CDR3 reads CASVTQASGNQPQHF. The CDR3 DNA is TGTGCCAGCGTCACACAGGCTTCGGGTAATCAGCCCCAGCATTTT.

The J gene is TRBJ2-2, the V gene TRBV29-1, with D tentatively TRBD2 (5 bases). The CDR3 consists of 15 residues. Germline lookup yields CDR1 SQVTM and CDR2 ANQGSEA. For the CDR3, the DNA is TGCAGTGAGACCCCGGAGGACTTAAAGACCGGGGAGCTGTTTTTT. Its protein product is CSETPEDLKTGELFF.

This clonotype has just one count. The genes are TRBV20-1 and TRBJ2-3; D is undetermined. The length of the CDR3 is 16 residues. CDR1 DFQATT and CDR2 SNEGSKA come from the germline V gene (reference sequence). The V and J ends lost 4 bases and 2 bases respectively, with 19 bases between them. CDR3 sequence (DNA): TGCAGTGCTACCCCTAGAGGAGCCAGACCCACAGATACGCAGTATTTT. Encoded protein: CSATPRGARPTDTQYF.

This chain uses TRBV7-8 with TRBJ2-5; TRBD1 matches at 12 bases. The J call may be incorrect, as the DNA end agrees better with TRBJ2-7. The CDR3 has 16 amino acids. The germline V gene encodes CDR1 SGHVS and CDR2 FQNEAQ. This CDR3 reads CASSSSAGTGGHEQYF. CDR3 nucleotides: TGTGCCAGCAGCTCGTCCGCCGGGACAGGGGGCCACGAGCAGTACTTC.

The gene calls are TRBV5-5 and TRBJ1-6; 9 nucleotides align to TRBD1. J lost 6 bases, V lost 1 base, and 2 bases had no gene match. The germline V gene encodes CDR1 SGHKS and CDR2 YYEKEE (reference sequence). The CDR3 extends over 15 amino acids. CDR3 residues: CASSLPTGGNSPLHF. CDR3 in DNA: TGTGCCAGCAGCTTGCCGACAGGGGGTAATTCACCCCTCCACTTT.

Details on this clonotype: Its ends do not fully match the called genes, so a read error is possible. CDR3 nucleotide sequence: TGTGCCATCGGTGAGCTCTTGGGTTCCAAGGCGGATACGCAGTATTTT. Translation gives CAIGELLGSKADTQYF. The chain uses TRBV10-3 and TRBJ2-3; D unresolved. This CDR3 is 16 amino acids long. From germline, CDR1 is ENHRY and CDR2 SYGVKD.

This chain connects TRBV4-3 to TRBJ2-1; D unresolved. This CDR3 is 14 amino acids long. CDR1 and CDR2 from the germline V gene are LGHNA and YSLEER. Deletions cut 0 bases from V and 9 bases from J, with 12 bases between. DNA for the CDR3: TGCGCCAGCAGCCAAGAATCGATCTTCGGTGAGCAGTTCTTC. Amino acids: CASSQESIFGEQFF.

This chain connects TRBV6-2 or TRBV6-3 to TRBJ2-7, with unresolved D. The CDR3 is 15 amino acids. Germline CDR1 and CDR2: MNHEY and SVGEGT. V lost 1 base, J lost 2 bases, and 12 bases lay in between. CDR3 sequence (DNA): TGTGCCAGCAGTTACTTGGCTAAAAAGACCTACGAGCAGTACTTC. The encoded protein is CASSYLAKKTYEQYF.

This chain joins TRBV7-2 and TRBJ2-5, with 8 bases matching TRBD2. The CDR3 sequence is 15 residues long. V lost 5 bases, J lost 5 bases, and 10 bases stayed unmatched. Germline V gene sequence: CDR1 SGHTA, CDR2 FQGNSA. CDR3 in DNA: TGTGCCAGCAGCCTACTTAGCGGGACGCCGGAGACCCAGTACTTC. Amino acid sequence: CASSLLSGTPETQYF. Drawing the rest from reference TRBV7-2 and TRBJ2-5, the complete variable domain is GAGVSQSPSNKVTEKGKDVELRCDPISGHTALYWYRQSLGQGLEFLIYFQGNSAPDKSGLPSDRFSAERTGGSVSTLTIQRTQQEDSAVYLCASSLLSGTPETQYFGPGTRLLVL.

V is TRBV10-3 and J is TRBJ2-7; 8 bases match TRBD1. The CDR3 sequence is 16 residues long. The J segment lost 0 bases and the V segment lost 6 bases, leaving 10 bases of the junction unmatched. The germline CDR1 and CDR2 sequences are ENHRY and SYGVKD. DNA for the CDR3: TGTGCCATCAGGGGACAGGCCGGCCGAAGCTCCTACGAGCAGTACTTC. It codes for CAIRGQAGRSSYEQYF.

This clonotype was picked up many times. The gene calls are TRBV29-1 and TRBJ1-1, with D maybe TRBD1 (5 bases). The CDR3 has 15 residues. Deletions cut 4 bases from V and 0 bases from J, with 15 bases between. Germline V CDR1 and CDR2: SQVTM, ANQGSEA. CDR3 in amino acids: CSVGAGWGMNTEAFF. The DNA for the CDR3 is TGCAGCGTTGGCGCAGGGTGGGGGATGAACACTGAAGCTTTCTTT.

This clonotype came up a few times. The chain recombines TRBV10-3 with TRBJ2-3, with 9 bases identical to TRBD2. The CDR3 contains 19 residues. CDR1 and CDR2 (germline): ENHRY, SYGVKD. Trimming cost V 4 bases and J 4 bases; bases outside gene matches: 18. The CDR3 protein is CAISGSSIGGRAVADTQYF. CDR3 bases: TGTGCCATCAGTGGTAGCTCTATCGGCGGGAGGGCGGTTGCAGATACGCAGTATTTT.

This clonotype has just one count. The chain recombines TRBV15 with TRBJ2-3; no definite D call. Trimming shortened V by 0 bases and J by 6 bases, and 4 bases separated the two germline ends. The CDR3 length is 12 residues. The germline gives CDR1 LNHNV, CDR2 YYDKDF (reference sequence). The CDR3 nucleotides are TGTGCCACCAGCAGAGAGTGGGATACGCAGTATTTT. Protein sequence: CATSREWDTQYF.

The chain uses TRBV4-3 and TRBJ2-2; D is unresolved. Germline V gene sequence: CDR1 LGHNA, CDR2 YSLEER. The CDR3 has 15 amino acids. V lost 0 bases and J lost 0, with 5 bases in between. The CDR3, as DNA: TGCGCCAGCAGCCAAGACCGCCCGAACACCGGGGAGCTGTTTTTT. Amino acids: CASSQDRPNTGELFF.

The V gene is TRBV29-1, the J gene TRBJ2-5; D gene ambiguous. Deletions cut 3 bases from V and 11 bases from J, with 13 bases between. Per the germline V gene, CDR1 is SQVTM and CDR2 is ANQGSEA. The CDR3 totals 11 residues. Here the CDR3 reads CSVDIRPVQYF. The CDR3 DNA reads TGCAGCGTTGACATTCGACCGGTGCAGTACTTC.

V and J are TRBV9 and TRBJ2-2; D may match TRBD1 or TRBD2 (5 bases each). The CDR3 consists of 16 residues. Per germline, CDR1 SGDLS and CDR2 YYNGEE. The V and J ends lost 0 bases and 0 bases respectively, with 9 bases between them. This CDR3 is CASSVATGPNTGELFF. In DNA, the CDR3 is TGTGCCAGCAGCGTAGCAACGGGACCGAACACCGGGGAGCTGTTTTTT.

This clonotype came up a few times. This sequence joins TRBV27 and TRBJ2-3, with TRBD1 matching 7 bases. The germline V gene encodes CDR1 MNHEY and CDR2 SMNVEV (reference sequence). The length of the CDR3 is 17 residues. Trimming removed 5 bases from V and 1 base from J; junction bases left unmatched: 12. The CDR3 loop is CASSPLGTAPRTDTQYF. The CDR3, as DNA: TGTGCCAGCAGTCCGCTCGGGACAGCACCACGCACAGATACGCAGTATTTT.

This clonotype was seen more than once but under ten times. The V call is TRBV15, the J call TRBJ2-6, with a possible D match to TRBD2 (5 bases). The CDR3 is made up of 17 amino acids. V lost 0 bases, J lost 0 bases, and 9 bases lay in between. Per germline, CDR1 LNHNV and CDR2 YYDKDF (reference sequence). The DNA of the CDR3 is TGTGCCACCAGCAGAGATCAGCGGAGCTCTGGGGCCAACGTCCTGACTTTC. Amino acid sequence: CATSRDQRSSGANVLTF. Full variable domain (outside the CDR3, taken from reference TRBV15 and TRBJ2-6): DAMVIQNPRYQVTQFGKPVTLSCSQTLNHNVMYWYQQKSSQAPKLLFHYYDKDFNNEADTPDNFQSRRPNTSFCFLDIRSPGLGDTAMYLCATSRDQRSSGANVLTFGAGSRLTVL.

In its sample, this clonotype was seen a few times. J is TRBJ2-7 and V is TRBV6-2 or TRBV6-3; 10 positions agree with TRBD1. V gave up 7 bases and J gave up 1 base; unmatched junction bases: 4. Germline V CDR1 and CDR2: MNHEY, SVGEGT. The CDR3 runs to 14 residues. The CDR3 is CASNDRGLSYEQYF. DNA for the CDR3: TGTGCCAGCAACGACAGGGGGCTTTCCTACGAGCAGTACTTC.

This clonotype was picked up a small number of times. V usage is TRBV7-3 and J usage is TRBJ2-3, with 12 bases lining up with TRBD2. After removal of 1 base from V and 4 bases from J, the junction contained 6 bases not matched to a gene. The CDR3 contains 17 residues. The germline V gene has CDR1 SGHTA and CDR2 FQGTGA. CDR3 coding DNA: TGTGCCAGCAGCTTAAGGGGCCTAGCGGGAGGGGCAGATACGCAGTATTTT. It encodes CASSLRGLAGGADTQYF.

This chain connects TRBV29-1 to TRBJ2-1, with a tentative D call TRBD2 (6 bases). Germline CDR1 is SQVTM and CDR2 is ANQGSEA. The CDR3 loop spans 14 amino acids. V was clipped by 7 bases and J by 1 base, with 14 bases between them. DNA for the CDR3: TGCAGCGCTGACCAGGGAGGTTCCTACAATGAGCAGTTCTTC. Protein: CSADQGGSYNEQFF.

V usage is TRBV12-3 or TRBV12-4 and J usage is TRBJ2-7; 7 nucleotides agree with TRBD1. V shed 6 bases and J 1 base; nucleotides not matched to a gene: 9. CDR3 length: 15 amino acids. CDR3 region: CASRAGEQGSYEQYF. DNA of the CDR3: TGTGCCAGCAGGGCAGGGGAACAGGGGTCCTACGAGCAGTACTTC.

This chain links TRBV4-2 with TRBJ2-2; D unresolved. V was pared by 1 base and J by 7 bases, with 13 bases between. This CDR3 has 15 residues. CDR1 and CDR2 from the germline V gene are LGHNA and YNFKEQ. CDR3 DNA sequence: TGTGCCAGCAGCCAAGTGGATAGGGATAACGGGGAGCTGTTTTTT. This translates into CASSQVDRDNGELFF.

This chain connects TRBV7-2 to TRBJ2-7; 7 bases are a match to TRBD1. The V segment lost 2 bases and the J segment 2 bases; nucleotides outside the gene matches: 9. The CDR3 is made up of 16 amino acids. Germline CDR1 is SGHTA and CDR2 is FQGNSA. This CDR3 is CASSLQTGAIPYEQYF. The DNA for the CDR3 is TGTGCCAGCAGCTTACAAACAGGGGCCATCCCCTACGAGCAGTACTTC.

The gene calls are TRBV6-2 or TRBV6-3 and TRBJ2-6; D gene ambiguous. Trimming left V 5 bases short and J 0 bases short, with 8 bases between. This CDR3 region has 15 residues. Per the germline V gene, CDR1 is MNHEY and CDR2 is SVGEGT. CDR3 region: CASSNGLSGANVLTF. The CDR3, as DNA: TGTGCCAGCAGTAACGGGCTCTCTGGGGCCAACGTCCTGACTTTC.